This TCR beta chain was recorded in a study of response to subunit inactivated influenza vaccine. Study-level results: The authors put forward the suggestion that each seasonal influenza vaccination may bring in only a limited number of new T cells.

The CDR3 has 15 amino acids. Looked up from germline, CDR1 is SGHTA and CDR2 is FQGNSA. The ends were cut back, 6 bases at V and 0 bases at J, with 13 bases in the middle. Using its own MiXCR run on the RT-PCR reads, TCRdb lists one record per CDR3 protein. The data show roughly 710,000 distinct CDR3 sequences, around 13% seen once. The table lists this clonotype with a few counts. Its antigen is not known. The V gene is TRBV7-2, the J gene TRBJ2-3; D is perhaps TRBD1 (6 bases). The clonotype was recovered from a man between 50 and 59 years old who received an inactivated influenza vaccine. The sample here was PBMCs from blood, taken 14 to 15 days before vaccination. In nucleotides, the CDR3 is TGTGCCAGCAGGATCACTGGACAGAGCACAGATACGCAGTATTTT. It translates to CASRITGQSTDTQYF.